This note documents a single TCR beta chain sequence. The data were taken from a study of blood T cell repertoires in COVID-19. Study summary: Samples came from the United States, Italy and Spain, spanning acute and convalescent COVID-19. From T cells, B-cell-depleted T cells, or PBMCs came the material, which was cDNA or gDNA.

The CDR3 extends over 14 amino acids. Germline V gene data show CDR1 as MNHEY and CDR2 as SVGAGI. V was clipped by 4 bases and J by 3 bases, with 12 bases between them. Authors' analysis steps: Estimates of nucleated cell counts were drawn from the amplification of reference gene primers. Here immunoSEQ multiplex PCR was the method, and the copy in TCRdb shows in-frame clones only, minus some. That table furnishes V, J and clone size, whereas the DNA furnished D and trimming. The top ten clones hold roughly 1.5% of a sample with approximately 150,000 clones, approximately 89% of them seen once. V gene TRBV6-5 combines with J gene TRBJ1-2, with D perhaps matching TRBD1 (6 bases). This receptor was obtained from a human donor in a cohort sampled during active COVID-19. Sequenced sample: peripheral blood. The CDR3 spells CASSSRQVYYGYTF. In nucleotides, the CDR3 is TGTGCCAGCAGTTCCCGACAGGTTTACTATGGCTACACCTTC.